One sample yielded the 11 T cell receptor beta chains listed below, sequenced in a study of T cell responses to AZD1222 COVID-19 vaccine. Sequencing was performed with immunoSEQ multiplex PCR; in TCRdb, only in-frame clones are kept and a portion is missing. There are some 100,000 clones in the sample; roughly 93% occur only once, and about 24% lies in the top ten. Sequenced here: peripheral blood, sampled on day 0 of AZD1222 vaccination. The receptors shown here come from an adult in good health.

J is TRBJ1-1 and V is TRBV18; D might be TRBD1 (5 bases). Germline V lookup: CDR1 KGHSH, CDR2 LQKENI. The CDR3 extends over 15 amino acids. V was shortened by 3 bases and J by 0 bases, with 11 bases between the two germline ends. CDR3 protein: CASSPGRSMNTEAFF. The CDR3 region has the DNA TGTGCCAGCTCACCGGGACGGAGTATGAACACTGAAGCTTTCTTT.

CDR3 nucleotides: TGCGCCAGCTCGCAGCGGTCTTACTCTGGATTGGACACCATATATTTT. Protein sequence: CASSQRSYSGLDTIYF. The V gene is TRBV10-1, the J gene TRBJ1-3; D is uncertain. CDR1 WNHNN and CDR2 SYGVQD come from the germline V gene (reference sequence). Trimming took off 8 bases at V and 8 bases at J, with 25 bases between the two ends. This CDR3 is 16 amino acids long.

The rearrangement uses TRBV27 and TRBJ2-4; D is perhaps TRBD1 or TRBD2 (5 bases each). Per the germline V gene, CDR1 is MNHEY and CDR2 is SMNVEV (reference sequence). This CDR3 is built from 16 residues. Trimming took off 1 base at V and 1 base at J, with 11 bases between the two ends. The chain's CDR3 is CASSLLGVGAKNIQYF. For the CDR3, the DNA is TGTGCCAGCAGTTTATTGGGGGTGGGGGCCAAAAACATTCAGTACTTC.

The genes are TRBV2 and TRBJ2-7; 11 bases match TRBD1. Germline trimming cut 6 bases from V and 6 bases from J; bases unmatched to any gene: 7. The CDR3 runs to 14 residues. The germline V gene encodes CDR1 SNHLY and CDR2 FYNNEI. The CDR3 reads CASSQWTGGGEQYF. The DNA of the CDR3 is TGTGCCAGCAGCCAATGGACAGGGGGCGGCGAGCAGTACTTC.

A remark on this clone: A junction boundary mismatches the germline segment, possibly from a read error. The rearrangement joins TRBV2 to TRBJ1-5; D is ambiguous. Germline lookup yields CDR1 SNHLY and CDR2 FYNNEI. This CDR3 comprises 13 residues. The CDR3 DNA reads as TGTGCCAGCAGCGCGAACGAATCCGGGCCTAGGGATTTT. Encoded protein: CASSANESGPRDF.

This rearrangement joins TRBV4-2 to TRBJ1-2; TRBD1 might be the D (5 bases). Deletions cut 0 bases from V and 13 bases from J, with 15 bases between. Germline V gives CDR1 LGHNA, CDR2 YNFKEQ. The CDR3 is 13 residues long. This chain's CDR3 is CASSQEGGRTFTF. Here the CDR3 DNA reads TGTGCCAGCAGCCAAGAGGGGGGACGTACCTTCACCTTC.

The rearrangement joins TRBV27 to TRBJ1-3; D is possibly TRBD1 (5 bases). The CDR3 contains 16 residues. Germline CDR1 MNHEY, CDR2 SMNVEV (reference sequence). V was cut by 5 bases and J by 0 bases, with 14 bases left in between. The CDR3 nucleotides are TGTGCCAGCAGTCCCCGGGGGGGGTTCTCTGGAAACACCATATATTTT. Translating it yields CASSPRGGFSGNTIYF.

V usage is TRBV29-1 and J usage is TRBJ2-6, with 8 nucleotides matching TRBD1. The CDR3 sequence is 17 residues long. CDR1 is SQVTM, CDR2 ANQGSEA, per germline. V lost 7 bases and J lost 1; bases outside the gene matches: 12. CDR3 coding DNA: TGCAGCGCCTCCTCCGGACAGGGTAAGTCTGGGGCCAACGTCCTGACTTTC. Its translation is CSASSGQGKSGANVLTF.

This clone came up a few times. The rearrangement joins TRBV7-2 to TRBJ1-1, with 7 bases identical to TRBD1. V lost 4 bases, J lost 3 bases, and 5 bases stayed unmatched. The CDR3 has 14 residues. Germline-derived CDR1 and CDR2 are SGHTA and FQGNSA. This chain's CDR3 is CASSWRQGDTEAFF. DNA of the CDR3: TGTGCCAGCAGCTGGAGACAGGGAGACACTGAAGCTTTCTTT.

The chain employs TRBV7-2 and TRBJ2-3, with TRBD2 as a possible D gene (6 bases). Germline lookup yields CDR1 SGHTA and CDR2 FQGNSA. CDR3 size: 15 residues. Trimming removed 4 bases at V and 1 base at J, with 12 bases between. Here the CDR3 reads CASSSVGGGTDTQYF. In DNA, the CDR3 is TGTGCCAGCAGCTCAGTCGGGGGTGGCACAGATACGCAGTATTTT.

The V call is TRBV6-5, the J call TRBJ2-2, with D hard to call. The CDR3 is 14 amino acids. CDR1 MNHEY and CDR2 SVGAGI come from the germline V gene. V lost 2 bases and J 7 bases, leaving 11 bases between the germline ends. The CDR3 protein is CASSYRRRGGELFF. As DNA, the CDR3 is TGTGCCAGCAGTTACAGGCGGCGCGGCGGGGAGCTGTTTTTT.